The 19 T cell receptor beta chains below were found in one sample sequenced in a study of blood T cells in healthy people across ages. A second PCR, run for about 6 to 12 cycles, used a sample-barcoded 5' primer plus a J-beta primer mix. TCRdb re-analysed the 5' RACE reads in MiXCR, keeping a single row per CDR3 protein. The repertoire holds 750,000 to 850,000 distinct CDR3 sequences, with more than 20% as singletons. This same sample was also part of a study on T cells of mothers and their children.

Material for sequencing was blood. All receptors derive from a boy younger than 18 in good health.

V usage is TRBV6-1 and J usage is TRBJ2-1; 11 nucleotides match TRBD2. In germline, CDR1 is MNHNS, CDR2 SASEGT. The CDR3 is 19 residues long. The J segment lost 4 bases and the V segment lost 6 bases, leaving 17 bases of the junction unmatched. The CDR3 DNA reads TGTGCCAGCAGACCCTCGGCTAGCGGGAGGTTTATCCAATACAATGAGCAGTTCTTC. Translated, it gives CASRPSASGRFIQYNEQFF.

The gene calls are TRBV4-3 and TRBJ1-2; D is uncertain. V lost 0 bases, J lost 0 bases, and 8 bases lay in between. This CDR3 has 15 residues. Looked up from germline, CDR1 is LGHNA and CDR2 is YSLEER. The CDR3 spells CASSQDAAANYGYTF. The CDR3 DNA reads as TGCGCCAGCAGCCAAGACGCCGCAGCTAACTATGGCTACACCTTC.

This rearrangement joins TRBV12-3 or TRBV12-4 to TRBJ2-7; TRBD2 might be the D (6 bases). This CDR3 is 15 amino acids long. V was pared by 2 bases and J by 2 bases, with 13 bases between. CDR3 amino acids: CASSLPGTGAYEQYF. The CDR3 nucleotides read TGTGCCAGCAGTTTACCGGGGACGGGAGCCTACGAGCAGTACTTC.

There are a few counts of this clonotype. This rearrangement joins TRBV7-2 to TRBJ2-1, with 10 bases that match TRBD2. The DNA end is a closer match to TRBJ2-7, so the J assignment may be wrong. The V gene's germline CDR1 is SGHTA and CDR2 FQGNSA. CDR3 length: 16 amino acids. The CDR3 here is CASSLLWTSGSYEQYF. CDR3 sequence (DNA): TGTGCCAGCAGCTTACTCTGGACTAGCGGCAGCTACGAGCAGTACTTC.

The sample holds a few counts of this clonotype. V is TRBV10-3 and J is TRBJ2-3; no firm D call. Looked up from germline, CDR1 is ENHRY and CDR2 is SYGVKD. This CDR3 comprises 11 residues. V was shortened by 6 bases and J by 2 bases, with 3 bases between the two germline ends. The CDR3 region has the DNA TGTGCCATCAGCCCCACAGATACGCAGTATTTT. It specifies CAISPTDTQYF.

There are a few counts of this clonotype. The V gene is TRBV7-9, the J gene TRBJ1-5, with no clear D. From germline, CDR1 is SEHNR and CDR2 FQNEAQ (reference sequence). V was trimmed by 4 bases and J by 0 bases, leaving 10 bases between them. The CDR3 is made up of 15 amino acids. DNA of the CDR3: TGTGCCAGCAGCTCACCGGACGGTAGCAATCAGCCCCAGCATTTT. Translating it yields CASSSPDGSNQPQHF.

This clonotype was counted a few times. V gene TRBV7-3 combines with J gene TRBJ2-5; the match to TRBD2 covers 8 bases. The germline V gene encodes CDR1 SGHTA and CDR2 FQGTGA. Unmatched junction bases numbered 3, after V lost 5 bases and J lost 4 bases. The CDR3 totals 13 residues. This CDR3 reads CASSNGLAETQYF. CDR3 nucleotides: TGTGCCAGCAGCAACGGACTAGCAGAGACCCAGTACTTC. Based on the CDR3 plus reference TRBV7-3 and TRBJ2-5, the full variable domain is GAGVSQTPSNKVTEKGKYVELRCDPISGHTALYWYRQSLGQGPEFLIYFQGTGAADDSGLPNDRFFAVRPEGSVSTLKIQRTERGDSAVYLCASSNGLAETQYFGPGTRLLVL.

This chain uses TRBV28 with TRBJ1-3, with D hard to call. CDR3 size: 16 residues. Trimming stripped 3 bases from V and 0 bases from J, with 12 bases between. The V gene's germline CDR1 is MDHEN and CDR2 SYDVKM. CDR3 amino acids: CASSLSALPSGNTIYF. CDR3 sequence (DNA): TGTGCCAGCAGTTTGAGCGCGCTACCCTCTGGAAACACCATATATTTT.

The table lists this clonotype with a few counts. J is TRBJ2-7 and V is TRBV12-3 or TRBV12-4, with D possibly TRBD1 on 6 matching bases. Trimming removed 7 bases at V and 4 bases at J, with 20 bases between. This CDR3 comprises 15 residues. CDR3 in amino acids: CASNLLGQHPYEQYF. CDR3 sequence (DNA): TGTGCCAGCAACCTACTCGGACAGCACCCTTACGAGCAGTACTTC.

The V and J genes are TRBV27 and TRBJ2-7; 7 bases agree with TRBD1. J gave up 4 bases and V 4 bases, and 4 bases lay outside the gene matches. CDR1 and CDR2 from the germline V gene are MNHEY and SMNVEV (reference sequence). This CDR3 is built from 13 residues. This chain's CDR3 is CASSSRGNYEQYF. CDR3 in DNA: TGTGCCAGCAGTTCCAGGGGGAATTACGAGCAGTACTTC.

The chain links TRBV24-1 to TRBJ2-3, with 7 nucleotides matching TRBD1. CDR3 length: 15 residues. The J segment lost 0 bases and the V segment lost 4 bases, leaving 3 bases of the junction unmatched. Per germline, CDR1 KGHDR and CDR2 SFDVKD. CDR3 DNA: TGTGCCACCAGTGACTCACAGGGGAGCACAGATACGCAGTATTTT. This sequence encodes CATSDSQGSTDTQYF.

The V gene is TRBV19, the J gene TRBJ2-1, with D possibly being TRBD2 (5 bases). The CDR3 runs to 13 residues. Germline CDR1 reads LNHDA; CDR2 reads SQIVND (reference sequence). Between the trimmed V and J ends, which lost 3 bases and 7 bases, there was a span of 10 bases. In nucleotides, the CDR3 is TGTGCCAGTAGTATGATGGGAGTTAATGAGCAGTTCTTC. It encodes CASSMMGVNEQFF. The whole variable domain, remainder taken from reference TRBV19 and TRBJ2-1, is DGGITQSPKYLFRKEGQNVTLSCEQNLNHDAMYWYRQDPGQGLRLIYYSQIVNDFQKGDIAEGYSVSREKKESFPLTVTSAQKNPTAFYLCASSMMGVNEQFFGPGTRLTVL.

This chain links TRBV4-3 with TRBJ1-2; the match to TRBD1 covers 7 bases. Germline CDR1 LGHNA, CDR2 YSLEER. The CDR3 is made up of 16 amino acids. J lost 4 bases, V lost 0 bases, and 8 bases had no gene match. Here the CDR3 DNA reads TGCGCCAGCAGCCAAGACCGACAGGGCCTCCCCTATGGCTACACCTTC. This encodes CASSQDRQGLPYGYTF.

This clonotype was detected many times. The chain employs TRBV12-3 or TRBV12-4 and TRBJ1-5; D is perhaps TRBD1 (5 bases). Trimming left V 5 bases short and J 2 bases short, with 10 bases between. This CDR3 is 14 amino acids long. Written as DNA, the CDR3 is TGTGCCAGCAGTCCCGGGGGGGGCAATCAGCCCCAGCATTTT. Its protein is CASSPGGGNQPQHF.

The rearrangement uses TRBV2 and TRBJ2-5, with 9 nucleotides matching TRBD2. Germline V gives CDR1 SNHLY, CDR2 FYNNEI. V was clipped by 8 bases and J by 5 bases; unmatched bases: 15. The CDR3 is 16 residues long. For the CDR3, the DNA is TGTGCCAGCGCGGCGACTAGCGGCGGACCAAGGGAGACCCAGTACTTC. Protein: CASAATSGGPRETQYF.

This clonotype was detected only a few times. One end of the junction fails to match germline, which may point to a read error. The gene calls are TRBV3-1 and TRBJ1-5, with D possibly TRBD1 on 6 matching bases. This CDR3 has 15 amino acids. CDR1 LGHDT and CDR2 YNNKEL come from the germline V gene (reference sequence). This CDR3 reads CAGSQEGGMSQPQHF. The CDR3 nucleotides read TGTGCCGGCAGCCAAGAGGGGGGGATGAGTCAGCCCCAGCATTTT.

A few counts support this clonotype. The chain joins TRBV5-6 to TRBJ2-5; D is possibly TRBD1 or TRBD2 (6 bases each). Germline-derived CDR1 and CDR2 are SGHDT and YYEEEE. The CDR3 has 14 residues. V lost 5 bases to trimming and J lost 5 bases, with 16 bases between them. CDR3 nucleotides: TGTGCCAGCAGTATAGGGGGAGGTTGGGAGACCCAGTACTTC. Its translation is CASSIGGGWETQYF.

The chain combines TRBV6-1 with TRBJ2-3; D is unresolved. The CDR3 length is 14 residues. The V gene's germline CDR1 is MNHNS and CDR2 SASEGT. V gave up 4 bases and J gave up 2 bases, with 10 bases separating them. CDR3 DNA sequence: TGTGCCAGCAGTGTGGGCAGGTACACAGATACGCAGTATTTT. Translated: CASSVGRYTDTQYF.

This clonotype was seen ten or more times. The junction departs from the called germline gene at one end, perhaps through a read error. V is TRBV5-1 and J is TRBJ1-1; the D is unclear. This CDR3 has 13 residues. The germline CDR1 and CDR2 sequences are SGHRS and YFSETQ. The CDR3 DNA reads as TGTGCCAGCAGCTTAGACGGGTACACTGAAGCTTTCTTT. Translation: CASSLDGYTEAFF. The full variable domain, with the rest looked up from reference TRBV5-1 and TRBJ1-1, is KAGVTQTPRYLIKTRGQQVTLSCSPISGHRSVSWYQQTPGQGLQFLFEYFSETQRNKGNFPGRFSGRQFSNSRSEMNVSTLELGDSALYLCASSLDGYTEAFFGQGTRLTVV.